The T cell receptor (beta chain) described here comes from a study of blood T cell repertoires in COVID-19. About the study: T cells, B-cell-depleted T cells, or PBMCs supplied cDNA or gDNA.

CDR3 length equals 13 residues. The germline CDR1 and CDR2 sequences are SGHDT and YYEEEE. The germline V and J ends were trimmed by 2 bases and 6 bases, with 8 bases remaining between them. There are a few counts of this clone. In the source study's methods: Reference gene primer amplification in the assay estimated nucleated cell counts. Profiling relied on immunoSEQ multiplex PCR, and the TCRdb table lists in-frame clones only, not all of them. That table gives V, J and clone size, and the DNA gave D and trimming. The sample yields some 250,000 clones, 91% seen once. Sequencing was performed on PBMCs or T cells enriched from blood (not recorded which). The receptor comes from a human donor in a cohort exposed to, infected with or recovered from COVID-19 (not recorded which). The donor label of this sample is uncertain. The rearrangement joins TRBV5-6 to TRBJ2-2; the D gene is possibly TRBD2 (5 bases). The CDR3 DNA sequence: TGTGCCAGCAGCTTTCGGGGATCCGGGGAGCTGTTTTTT. Protein product: CASSFRGSGELFF.